The T cell receptor beta chain described here comes from a study of cytomegalovirus exposure and HLA in healthy donors (dated by TCRdb to about 2017). A note on the overall study: An earlier analysis of 550 to 700 of the donors reported more than 250 Gb of sequence data and some 100 million unique TCR beta sequences from 150 million to 200 million T cells. To predict cytomegalovirus infection status, the study combined high-throughput TCR immunosequencing, statistical association of individual TCRs with disease status, and machine learning. The study profiled the T cell repertoires of hundreds of subjects by immunosequencing and related them to cytomegalovirus serostatus. All discovery cohort repertoires had been generated on a single sequencing platform. The later analysis used no new phenotypic data to find candidate immune exposures, relying instead on TCR beta sequences and their occurrence across donors. The number of donors typed differed by locus, with about 629-630 for A, B, C, DRB1 and DQB1, more than 500 for DQA1, 600 to 610 for DPA1, and over 400 for DPB1. About 5 DR-DQ haplotypes were handled as single units for association and clustering, since linkage in the cohort was strong. The study was designed to test whether signatures of past pathogen exposure could be identified by cataloging public T cell receptors. The genetic ancestry cluster associated with self-reported Caucasian donors included about four fifths of the roughly 410 genotyped donors. To study patterns of TCR occurrence, a later analysis re-analyzed previously published TCR beta repertoires from around 670 donors and added high-resolution HLA genotyping. Besides the first cohort of approximately 670 subjects, a separate validation cohort made up of 120 different subjects was used. HLA typing included class I and class II loci at four-digit resolution. Donor age, sex, ethnicity and CMV serostatus were compiled alongside the repertoire data. To decide whether each TCR beta V gene segment behaved as functional or pseudogenic, an earlier analysis of fewer than 750 of the donors relied on high-throughput TCR beta sequencing. Among roughly 400 genotyped donors of the cohort, an average of roughly 230,000 unique TCR beta nucleotide sequences was sequenced per donor, of which roughly 18% were non-productive. In a later genetic analysis, genome-wide SNP genotypes for about 65% of the 666 donors were used, and that subset was treated as a discovery cohort. Roughly 300 gigabases of sequencing data and around 85 million unique TCR sequences made up an early release that covered approximately 650 HLA-typed donors.

Broader findings and caveats from the paper: A later genetic analysis reported fewer N-insertions in productive TCRs among donors in an Asian-associated ancestry cluster than the roughly 700-donor mean. A total of 150 to 200 TCR beta chains were listed by the study as associated with cytomegalovirus. The authors suggested that the approach could potentially be generalized to other disease states and immunological phenotypes. Because some donors lacked HLA typing at each locus, the association tests relied only on the typed subset. According to a later analysis, TCR association rates differed among HLA loci, with DRB1 alleles showing the most associated TCRs and HLA-C alleles showing the fewest. Correlated functional status among segregating V segments might be attributable to linkage disequilibrium, but an unknown experimental factor could not be ruled out. Cytomegalovirus status was reported to be diagnosed by the classifier with high specificity and sensitivity in both the original and validation cohorts. At a false discovery rate of 0.05, a later analysis linked about 16,000 TCR beta sequences to specific HLA alleles. In a later analysis, HLA-associated TCR beta chains showed more clonal expansion and lower generation probabilities than non-associated chains that were equally common. When HLA alleles, especially DR and DQ, strongly co-occurred, TCR associations were difficult to assign to individual alleles. Some IMGT-functional V segments, including TRBV6-2 and TRBV6-3, could not be told apart with the 87-base-pair reads, so those segments were excluded. This cohort had only TCR beta chains sequenced, and the lack of alpha or paired-chain data limited which features could be detected. An association between a missense DCLRE1C variant and V-gene and J-gene trimming of TCR beta chains was found in a later genetic analysis and replicated in an independent cohort. A further reported finding was that TCR beta sequences accurately predicted the HLA-A and HLA-B alleles for most subjects in the first cohort. Presence/absence analyses assumed roughly uniform sequencing depth across donors, an assumption that may not hold. Most TCR sequences were seen in very few donors, while some public TCRs were found in many individuals. Several of the top co-occurrence clusters appeared to be linked to parvovirus B19, influenza, CMV and Epstein-Barr virus, according to a later analysis. A cluster of highly shared sequence variants was judged likely to represent a technical artifact of the sequencing pipeline. Because counts were too low, 15 to 20 rarely observed V segments, including chromosome 9 orphons, were excluded from the earlier analysis of some 590 of the donors. Immune exposure information for the cohort was limited to CMV serostatus. In an earlier analysis of 587 of the donors, most TCR beta V segments were observed in productive rearrangements about 87% or about 30% of the time, broadly matching IMGT annotations. In vitro tests confirmed that three of the cytomegalovirus-associated TCR beta chains recognize cytomegalovirus antigens. According to a later analysis, most CMV-associated TCR beta chains appeared to be HLA-restricted, and the HLA associations seemed to be driven largely by CMV exposure.

With respect to this clone: Its antigen is currently not known.

The method was the immunoSEQ multiplex PCR assay. The multiplex PCR relied on a mix of 60 forward primers for TCR Vbeta segments and 13 reverse primers for TCR Jbeta segments. The CDR3 region of rearranged TCR beta genes was amplified from genomic DNA by a multiplex PCR assay. The Illumina HiSeq System was used to sequence the amplified TCR beta libraries as 87-base-pair reads. The study's own analysis went as follows. Across the 670 or so repertoires, a later analysis counted about 81 million unique TCR beta chains, 9.5 million to 13 million of which were shared by at least two donors. Raw reads were error-corrected and collapsed into unique sequences by a nearest-neighbor algorithm in which closely related sequences were merged to remove PCR and sequencing errors. To assign V, D and J gene segments, CDR3 sequences were aligned to IMGT reference sequences. For a sequence to be retained, at least a six-nucleotide match to both a V gene segment and a J gene segment was required. A rearrangement was called productive if the CDR3 had no stop codons and remained in frame with V and J, and every other rearrangement was called non-productive. Following IMGT convention, CDR3 was defined as the stretch from the second conserved V-encoded cysteine to the conserved J-encoded phenylalanine. Sequences without an unambiguous match to a single V gene segment were excluded from the earlier analysis of approximately 560 of the donors. An earlier analysis of about 600 of the donors called V segments functional above 56.7% productive rearrangements and segregating when the between-donor standard deviation exceeded 5%. A statistical classification framework was built for diagnosing cytomegalovirus status from the catalog of TCR beta chain sequences. V and J gene assignment, in a later analysis, came from comparing TCR nucleotide sequences with IMGT/GENE-DB human TR gene sequences. Using the TCRdist pipeline, a later analysis assigned CDR3 sequences along with most-parsimonious VDJ recombination scenarios. In a later analysis, each TCR beta chain was defined by its CDR3 amino acid sequence together with its V-gene family, and reads without a unique V-gene family were excluded. In a later analysis, a few hundred highly shared, low-generation-probability nucleotide sequences were removed to address suspected cross-contamination and a sequencing artifact. In a later analysis, a clonal expansion index for each public chain was calculated from normalized within-repertoire ranks of inferred template counts. In a later analysis, generation probabilities were computed using a VDJ recombination model fitted to out-of-frame rearrangements, and the results were checked against IGoR. A later analysis scored TCR-TCR, TCR-HLA and TCR-CMV co-occurrence with hypergeometric tests, applying a repertoire-size bias correction to TCR pairs. To estimate false discovery rates, a later analysis permuted the HLA or CMV assignments 20 times. In a later analysis, co-occurring TCRs were grouped using DBSCAN, with TCRdist sequence similarity added in when clustering inside HLA-allele-positive subsets. For co-occurrence clustering, repertoires with fewer than 30,000 or more than 120,000 public chains were excluded, along with five repertoires with anomalous nucleotide sharing. Not all clones reach the TCRdb copy of this immuneACCESS table, which keeps in-frame sequences only. Checked studies attribute under half of the gap to unresolved V genes and leave the rest unexplained. Clone size and V and J calls were adopted from that table, with D and trimming inferred from the DNA. Per the sample table, the count is 100,000 to 150,000 clones. The ten largest clones take up under 2% of the sample.

The cohort was made up of approximately 670 healthy bone marrow donors. At the time of sampling, all cohort members were nominally healthy, though unrecorded immune exposures were likely present. The donor tested CMV seropositive, placing the donor among the 289 seropositive members of the cohort. A peripheral blood sample was collected from each donor, and TCR beta sequencing was performed on peripheral blood mononuclear cells. The Qiagen DNeasy Blood Extraction Kit was used to extract genomic DNA from the blood cell samples. There are 15 amino acids in the CDR3, from cysteine to phenylalanine inclusive. Only CDR3 DNA remains: 45 bases, in frame from the first base. At the junction V is shortened by 2 bases and J by 2 bases; bases outside the gene matches: 4. CDR1 and CDR2, per the germline V gene, are MNHEY and SVGAGI.

The sample comprised PBMCs. This chain is built from TRBV6-5 and TRBJ1-2, with 8 central nucleotides matching TRBD1. The TCR originated in a woman aged 40-49 years in good health and CMV-seropositive. DNA sequence: TGTGCCAGCAGTTACGGGGCAGGGGGCAACTATGGCTACACCTTC. It translates to CASSYGAGGNYGYTF.